Presented here are 31 T cell receptor beta chains from one specimen sequenced in a study of graft-versus-host responses after intestinal transplantation. Profiling relied on immunoSEQ multiplex PCR, and the TCRdb table lists in-frame clones only, not all of them. The table lists 11,000 to 15,000 clones, 35% to 40% of them singletons. The study plated about 200,000 CFSE-labeled responders with about 200,000 irradiated, violet-dye-labeled stimulators. The sample in question was alloreactive CD8+ T cells from a mixed lymphocyte reaction culture, obtained before intestinal transplant. As for subset: CFSE-low proliferating T cells sorted from roughly six-day pre-transplant mixed lymphocyte reaction (GvH or HvG direction). These receptors originate from a human patient who received an intestinal transplant.

The rearrangement links TRBV13 to TRBJ2-2; 10 nucleotides align to TRBD2. The CDR3 has 14 residues. Germline V lookup: CDR1 PRHDT, CDR2 FYEKMQ (reference sequence). V dropped 7 bases and J dropped 4; count of bases not matched to a gene: 3. The CDR3 loop reads CASTLAGVTGELFF. The CDR3 nucleotides read TGTGCCAGCACGCTAGCGGGAGTCACCGGGGAGCTGTTTTTT.

A few counts support this clone. The V call is TRBV4-1, the J call TRBJ1-2, with D possibly being TRBD1 (6 bases). The germline CDR1 and CDR2 sequences are MGHRA and YSYEKL. This CDR3 has 13 amino acids. Between the trimmed V and J ends, which lost 1 base and 8 bases, there was a span of 11 bases. The CDR3 nucleotides are TGCGCCAGCAGCCAAGCCGCAGGGGTGGGCTACACCTTC. Translating gives CASSQAAGVGYTF.

V is TRBV6-1 and J is TRBJ1-6, with a weak D call TRBD1 (5 bases). V lost 3 bases, J lost 7 bases, and 10 bases lay in between. Germline V gene data show CDR1 as MNHNS and CDR2 as SASEGT. The CDR3 is made up of 14 amino acids. CDR3 loop: CASSEGRVNSPLHF. The CDR3 DNA is TGTGCCAGCAGTGAGGGCAGGGTAAATTCACCCCTCCACTTT.

The chain joins TRBV7-7 to TRBJ2-7; perhaps TRBD1 as D (6 bases). V lost 5 bases and J lost 2, with 10 bases in between. This CDR3 is built from 13 residues. The V gene's germline CDR1 is SSHAT and CDR2 FNYEAQ (reference sequence). The CDR3 nucleotides are TGTGCCAGCAGCGCCGGGACACCCTACGAGCAGTACTTC. Amino acids: CASSAGTPYEQYF. The full variable domain, with the rest looked up from reference TRBV7-7 and TRBJ2-7, is GAGVSQSPRYKVTKRGQDVTLRCDPISSHATLYWYQQALGQGPEFLTYFNYEAQPDKSGLPSDRFSAERPEGSISTLTIQRTEQRDSAMYRCASSAGTPYEQYFGPGTRLTVT.

This clone occurred once. V is TRBV6-5 and J is TRBJ1-2; D is unclear. V lost 6 bases and J 2 bases, leaving 13 bases between the germline ends. CDR1 is MNHEY, CDR2 SVGAGI, per germline. There are 14 residues in the CDR3. The CDR3, as DNA: TGTGCCAGCAGACCCCTAGTGAAAAACTATGGCTACACCTTC. This codes for CASRPLVKNYGYTF.

This clone was seen only a few times. This chain connects TRBV7-9 to TRBJ2-5; tentatively, D is TRBD2 (5 bases). V was clipped by 5 bases and J by 5 bases, with 18 bases between them. The CDR3 has 15 residues. Germline values: CDR1 SEHNR, CDR2 FQNEAQ (reference sequence). The CDR3 spells CASSPIGEAWETQYF. Here the CDR3 DNA reads TGTGCCAGCAGCCCCATCGGGGAAGCTTGGGAGACCCAGTACTTC.

By share, this clone counts as medium-sized. CDR3 in DNA: TGTGCCAGCAGTTGGGGCGGGGACTTCTACGAGCAGTACTTC. Translating it yields CASSWGGDFYEQYF. The chain is built from TRBV27 and TRBJ2-7; D is possibly TRBD2 (6 bases). Germline V CDR1 and CDR2: MNHEY, SMNVEV (reference sequence). The length of the CDR3 is 14 residues. V lost 4 bases and J lost 3, with 13 bases in between.

J is TRBJ2-5 and V is TRBV7-2; TRBD1 is a possible D gene (5 bases). Matching the DNA end better, TRBJ2-7 makes the J call doubtful. The CDR3 extends over 14 amino acids. Germline assignment: CDR1 SGHTA and CDR2 FQGNSA. For the CDR3, the DNA is TGTGCCAGCAGCCTAGGGGCACACCTCTACGAGCAGTACTTC. Its protein is CASSLGAHLYEQYF.

The chain has TRBV6-6 and TRBJ1-5, with 8 bases identical to TRBD1. This CDR3 is built from 16 residues. Germline-derived CDR1 and CDR2 are MNHNY and SVGAGI (reference sequence). The J segment lost 5 bases and the V segment lost 5 bases, leaving 11 bases of the junction unmatched. The CDR3 region has the DNA TGTGCCAGCAGTCCCTATTCAGGGGGCTCCGATCAGCCCCAGCATTTT. Translation: CASSPYSGGSDQPQHF.

This clone was observed a few times. CDR3 bases: TGTGCCAGCAGTGAAATAGGGGCAGGGGGAGGTGAAAAACTGTTTTTT. Its protein product is CASSEIGAGGGEKLFF. The V gene is TRBV6-1, the J gene TRBJ1-4; 7 nucleotides align to TRBD1. Germline V gene data show CDR1 as MNHNS and CDR2 as SASEGT. The CDR3 has 16 residues. The J segment lost 7 bases and the V segment lost 2 bases, leaving 10 bases of the junction unmatched.

The chain couples TRBV15 to TRBJ2-3; 10 bases fit TRBD2. CDR3 length: 17 residues. Germline V lookup: CDR1 LNHNV, CDR2 YYDKDF (reference sequence). Trimming cost V 3 bases and J 0 bases; bases outside gene matches: 6. This CDR3 reads CATSRRQTSGSTDTQYF. The DNA for the CDR3 is TGTGCCACCAGCAGGCGACAGACTAGCGGGAGCACAGATACGCAGTATTTT. Together with reference TRBV15 and TRBJ2-3, the CDR3 gives the full variable domain: DAMVIQNPRYQVTQFGKPVTLSCSQTLNHNVMYWYQQKSSQAPKLLFHYYDKDFNNEADTPDNFQSRRPNTSFCFLDIRSPGLGDTAMYLCATSRRQTSGSTDTQYFGPGTRLTVL.

In regard to this clone: A read error may account for a junction end that differs from germline. The CDR3 sequence: CASSLGDYGCTF. In DNA, the CDR3 is TGTGCCAGCAGCTTAGGGGACTATGGCTGCACCTTC. The gene calls are TRBV7-2 and TRBJ1-2; possible D gene TRBD1, 5 bases. Per the germline V gene, CDR1 is SGHTA and CDR2 is FQGNSA. This CDR3 spans 12 amino acids. The whole variable domain, remainder taken from reference TRBV7-2 and TRBJ1-2, is GAGVSQSPSNKVTEKGKDVELRCDPISGHTALYWYRQSLGQGLEFLIYFQGNSAPDKSGLPSDRFSAERTGGSVSTLTIQRTQQEDSAVYLCASSLGDYGCTFGSGTRLTVV.

By sample share, this clone is medium-sized. CDR3 protein: CASSVQGSGNTIYF. The CDR3 DNA reads TGTGCCAGCAGCGTTCAGGGCTCTGGAAACACCATATATTTT. The chain joins TRBV9 to TRBJ1-3, with D tentatively TRBD1 (5 bases). Germline V gives CDR1 SGDLS, CDR2 YYNGEE. V was clipped by 2 bases and J by 0 bases, with 6 bases between them. The CDR3 sequence is 14 residues long.

This clone has only a few counts. This rearrangement joins TRBV7-2 to TRBJ2-5; 9 bases agree with TRBD1. The CDR3 length is 19 residues. With 5 bases clipped from V and 4 bases from J, the junction kept 20 bases outside the gene matches. CDR1 is SGHTA, CDR2 FQGNSA, per germline. The CDR3 DNA sequence: TGTGCCAGCAGCCTACCGAACTTCCGGGACAGGGAAAGGGCAGAGACCCAGTACTTC. Its protein product is CASSLPNFRDRERAETQYF.

The sample holds a few counts of this clone. This rearrangement joins TRBV7-9 to TRBJ2-7; unclear D gene. Per germline, CDR1 SEHNR and CDR2 FQNEAQ (reference sequence). V was shortened by 8 bases and J by 3 bases, with 11 bases between the two germline ends. The CDR3 sequence is 12 residues long. Here the CDR3 reads CASSAASYEQYF. As DNA, the CDR3 is TGTGCCAGCTCTGCAGCGAGCTACGAGCAGTACTTC.

This clone was observed a few times. V gene TRBV6-5 combines with J gene TRBJ2-1; D gene uncertain. V dropped 0 bases and J dropped 15 bases, with 15 bases sitting between them. Germline V lookup: CDR1 MNHEY, CDR2 SVGAGI. The CDR3 contains 13 residues. Here the CDR3 DNA reads TGTGCCAGCAGTTACTCGACGGGTGAAATGCTGTTCTTC. The encoded protein is CASSYSTGEMLFF.

In this sample, this clone turned up a few times. V is TRBV6-5 and J is TRBJ2-7; 8 positions agree with TRBD1. The CDR3 has 15 residues. The germline CDR1 and CDR2 sequences are MNHEY and SVGAGI. Losses at the gene ends were 6 bases for V and 2 bases for J; bases not matched to a gene: 9. The CDR3: CASRPRTGGTYEQYF. CDR3 sequence (DNA): TGTGCCAGCAGACCCCGAACAGGGGGGACCTACGAGCAGTACTTC.

The chain has TRBV6-1 and TRBJ2-7; D possibly corresponds to TRBD1 (6 bases). Germline-derived CDR1 and CDR2 are MNHNS and SASEGT. Deletions cut 5 bases from V and 3 bases from J, with 14 bases between. This CDR3 region has 14 residues. The CDR3 DNA reads TGTGCCAGCAGTCCCGTACAGGGACACTACGAGCAGTACTTC. Translating gives CASSPVQGHYEQYF.

This clone was seen a handful of times. V gene TRBV27 combines with J gene TRBJ2-1, with D maybe TRBD2 (5 bases). Germline assignment: CDR1 MNHEY and CDR2 SMNVEV (reference sequence). This CDR3 contains 13 residues. Trimming cost V 4 bases and J 7 bases, with 11 bases left between them. CDR3 nucleotide sequence: TGTGCCAGCAGTTACGCACTAGGAAATGAGCAGTTCTTC. Its translation: CASSYALGNEQFF.

V and J are TRBV4-1 and TRBJ2-1; the D is unclear. Germline assignment: CDR1 MGHRA and CDR2 YSYEKL. The CDR3 loop spans 14 amino acids. The ends were cut back, 4 bases at V and 0 bases at J, with 7 bases in the middle. The CDR3 loop reads CASSRGSSYNEQFF. In nucleotides, the CDR3 is TGCGCCAGCAGCCGAGGTAGCTCCTACAATGAGCAGTTCTTC.

The chain combines TRBV9 with TRBJ2-7; 8 bases align to TRBD1. The CDR3 is 16 amino acids. J lost 3 bases, V lost 4 bases, and 12 bases had no gene match. Germline lookup yields CDR1 SGDLS and CDR2 YYNGEE. The CDR3 coding sequence is TGTGCCAGCAGCCCCAGGGGTGAGACAGGGGTCTACGAGCAGTACTTC. Its protein product is CASSPRGETGVYEQYF.

In its sample, this clone was seen a few times. The CDR3 DNA reads as TGTGCCTGGGACTTCACTCGGAGGGGTTACTATGGCTACACCTTC. It codes for CAWDFTRRGYYGYTF. The chain carries TRBV30 and TRBJ1-2, with D perhaps TRBD1 (5 bases). CDR1 GTSNPN and CDR2 SVGIG come from the germline V gene (reference sequence). The germline V and J ends were trimmed by 5 bases and 3 bases, with 19 bases remaining between them. This CDR3 region has 15 residues.

The V call is TRBV9, the J call TRBJ1-2, with D tentatively TRBD1 (6 bases). CDR1 is SGDLS, CDR2 YYNGEE, per germline. The CDR3 runs to 15 residues. The V and J ends lost 2 bases and 8 bases respectively, with 19 bases between them. In DNA, the CDR3 is TGTGCCAGCAGCGTCTCTGGAACAGGGAGCCGAGGCTACACCTTC. The encoded protein is CASSVSGTGSRGYTF.

This clone was detected only once. The chain is built from TRBV7-6 and TRBJ2-3, with 12 bases that match TRBD2. The CDR3 is 14 residues long. Germline CDR1 is SGHVS and CDR2 is FNYEAQ. Germline trimming cut 4 bases from V and 4 bases from J; bases unmatched to any gene: 0. The CDR3 nucleotides read TGTGCCAGCAGCTCTAGCGGGGGGGCAGATACGCAGTATTTT. This translates into CASSSSGGADTQYF.

This clone has only one observation. This chain uses TRBV6-1 with TRBJ2-7, with D possibly matching TRBD2 (6 bases). Trimming shortened V by 4 bases and J by 4 bases, and 11 bases separated the two germline ends. The CDR3 contains 13 residues. Per germline, CDR1 MNHNS and CDR2 SASEGT. The CDR3 loop reads CASSAGLGYEQYF. Written as DNA, the CDR3 is TGTGCCAGCAGTGCGGGACTGGGTTACGAGCAGTACTTC.

The gene calls are TRBV7-9 and TRBJ1-4; D gene uncertain. CDR1 and CDR2 (germline): SEHNR, FQNEAQ (reference sequence). The V and J ends lost 5 bases and 4 bases respectively, with 11 bases between them. The CDR3 is made up of 14 amino acids. CDR3: CASSKTDYNEKLFF. The DNA of the CDR3 is TGTGCCAGCAGCAAGACCGACTATAATGAAAAACTGTTTTTT.

This chain links TRBV30 with TRBJ1-1; TRBD1 is a possible D gene (5 bases). CDR1 and CDR2 from the germline V gene are GTSNPN and SVGIG (reference sequence). The CDR3 is 13 residues long. V dropped 1 base and J dropped 4 bases, with 10 bases sitting between them. In DNA form, the CDR3 reads TGTGCCTGGAGTGCTTGGGGGGGCACTGAAGCTTTCTTT. Translating it yields CAWSAWGGTEAFF.

The gene calls are TRBV4-2 and TRBJ1-6; 8 bases agree with TRBD1. The CDR3 is 15 residues long. Germline CDR1 reads LGHNA; CDR2 reads YNFKEQ. The V and J ends lost 0 bases and 7 bases, in that order; junction bases with no gene match: 2. The CDR3 here is CASSQDRQGNSPLHF. Here the CDR3 DNA reads TGTGCCAGCAGCCAAGACCGACAGGGGAATTCACCCCTCCACTTT.

As DNA, the CDR3 is TGTGCCAGCAGTTGGGGGACAGCCCACTATGGCTACACCTTC. Its protein product is CASSWGTAHYGYTF. The chain carries TRBV7-9 and TRBJ1-2; 7 bases map to TRBD1. Germline V gene lookup returns CDR1 SEHNR and CDR2 FQNEAQ (reference sequence). With 6 bases clipped from V and 3 bases from J, the junction kept 7 bases outside the gene matches. This CDR3 is 14 amino acids long.

This clone was counted only a few times. J is TRBJ1-1 and V is TRBV14; TRBD1 aligns across 8 bases. V was clipped by 2 bases and J by 4 bases; unmatched bases: 6. CDR1 is SGHDN, CDR2 FVKESK, per germline. CDR3 length: 15 amino acids. DNA of the CDR3: TGTGCCAGCAGCCAACCAGGACAGGGCATCACTGAAGCTTTCTTT. It yields the protein CASSQPGQGITEAFF.

This chain links TRBV29-1 with TRBJ2-2; a possible D gene is TRBD2 (6 bases). The V end was cut by 5 bases, the J end by 5 bases, with 12 bases between. CDR1 SQVTM and CDR2 ANQGSEA come from the germline V gene. The CDR3 is 13 residues long. The CDR3 loop reads CSVLLAGTGELFF. The CDR3 nucleotides are TGCAGCGTTTTATTGGCGGGAACCGGGGAGCTGTTTTTT.